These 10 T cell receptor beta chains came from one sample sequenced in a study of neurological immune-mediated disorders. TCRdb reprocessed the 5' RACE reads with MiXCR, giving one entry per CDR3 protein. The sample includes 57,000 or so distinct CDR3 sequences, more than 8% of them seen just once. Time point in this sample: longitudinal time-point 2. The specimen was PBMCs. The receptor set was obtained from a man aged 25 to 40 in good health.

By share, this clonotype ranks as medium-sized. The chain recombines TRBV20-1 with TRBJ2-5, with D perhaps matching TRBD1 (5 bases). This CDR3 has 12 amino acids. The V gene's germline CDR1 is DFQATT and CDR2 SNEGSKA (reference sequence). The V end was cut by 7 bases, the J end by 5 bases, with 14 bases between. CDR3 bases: TGCAGTGTAGACAGTCCTCGGGAGACCCAGTACTTC. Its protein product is CSVDSPRETQYF.

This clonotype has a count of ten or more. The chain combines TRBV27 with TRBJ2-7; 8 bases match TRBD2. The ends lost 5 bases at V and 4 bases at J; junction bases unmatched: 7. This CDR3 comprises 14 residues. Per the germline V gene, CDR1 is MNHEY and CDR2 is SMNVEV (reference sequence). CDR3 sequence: CASSLREGLYEQYF. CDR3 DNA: TGTGCCAGCAGTCTACGGGAGGGCCTTTACGAGCAGTACTTC.

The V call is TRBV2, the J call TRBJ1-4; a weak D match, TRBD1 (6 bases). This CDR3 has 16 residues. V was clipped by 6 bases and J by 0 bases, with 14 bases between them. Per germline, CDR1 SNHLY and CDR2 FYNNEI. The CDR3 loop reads CASSPGTSATNEKLFF. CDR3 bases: TGTGCCAGCAGCCCCGGGACAAGTGCAACTAATGAAAAACTGTTTTTT.

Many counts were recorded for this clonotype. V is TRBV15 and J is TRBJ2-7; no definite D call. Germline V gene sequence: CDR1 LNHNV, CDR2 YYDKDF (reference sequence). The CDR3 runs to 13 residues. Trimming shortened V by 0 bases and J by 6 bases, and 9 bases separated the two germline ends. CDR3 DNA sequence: TGTGCCACCAGCAGAGATCCCCCTGGCGAGCAGTACTTC. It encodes CATSRDPPGEQYF.

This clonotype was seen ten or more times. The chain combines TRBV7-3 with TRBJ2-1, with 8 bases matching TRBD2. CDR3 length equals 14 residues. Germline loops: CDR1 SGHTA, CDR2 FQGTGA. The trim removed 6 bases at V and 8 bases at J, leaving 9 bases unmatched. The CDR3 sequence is CASRGPGGADEQFF. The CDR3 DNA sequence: TGTGCCAGCAGGGGTCCGGGAGGGGCCGATGAGCAGTTCTTC.

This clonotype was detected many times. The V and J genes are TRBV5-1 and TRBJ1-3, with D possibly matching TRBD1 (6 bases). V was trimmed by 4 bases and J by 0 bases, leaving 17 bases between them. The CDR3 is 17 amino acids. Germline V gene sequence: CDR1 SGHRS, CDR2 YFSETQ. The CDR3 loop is CASSMVAGASSGNTIYF. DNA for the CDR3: TGCGCCAGCAGCATGGTGGCAGGGGCGAGCTCTGGAAACACCATATATTTT.

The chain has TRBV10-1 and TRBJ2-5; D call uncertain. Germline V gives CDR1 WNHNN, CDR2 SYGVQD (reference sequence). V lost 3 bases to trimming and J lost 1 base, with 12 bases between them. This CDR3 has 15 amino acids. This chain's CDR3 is CASSDGVTSQETQYF. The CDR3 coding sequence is TGCGCCAGCAGTGATGGCGTGACATCCCAAGAGACCCAGTACTTC.

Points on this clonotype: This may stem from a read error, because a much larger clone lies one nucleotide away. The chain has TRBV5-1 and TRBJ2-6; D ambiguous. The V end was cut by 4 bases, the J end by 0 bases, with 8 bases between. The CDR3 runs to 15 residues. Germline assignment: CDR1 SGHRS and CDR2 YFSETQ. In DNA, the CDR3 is TGCGCCAGCAGCCAGCTGCTCTCTGGGGCCAACGTCCTGACTTTC. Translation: CASSQLLSGANVLTF. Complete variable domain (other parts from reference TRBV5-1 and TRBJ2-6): KAGVTQTPRYLIKTRGQQVTLSCSPISGHRSVSWYQQTPGQGLQFLFEYFSETQRNKGNFPGRFSGRQFSNSRSEMNVSTLELGDSALYLCASSQLLSGANVLTFGAGSRLTVL.

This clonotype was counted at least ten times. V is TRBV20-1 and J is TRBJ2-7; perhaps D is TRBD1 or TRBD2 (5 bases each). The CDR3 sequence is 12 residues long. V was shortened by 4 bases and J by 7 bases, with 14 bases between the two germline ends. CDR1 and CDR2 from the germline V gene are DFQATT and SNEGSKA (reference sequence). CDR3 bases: TGCAGTGCTATTCTCCCGGGACGAGAGCAGTACTTC. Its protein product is CSAILPGREQYF.

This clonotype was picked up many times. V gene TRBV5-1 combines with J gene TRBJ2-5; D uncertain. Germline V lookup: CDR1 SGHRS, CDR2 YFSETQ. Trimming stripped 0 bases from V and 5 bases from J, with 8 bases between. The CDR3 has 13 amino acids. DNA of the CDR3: TGCGCCAGCAGCTTGGTGATAGACGAGACCCAGTACTTC. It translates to CASSLVIDETQYF.